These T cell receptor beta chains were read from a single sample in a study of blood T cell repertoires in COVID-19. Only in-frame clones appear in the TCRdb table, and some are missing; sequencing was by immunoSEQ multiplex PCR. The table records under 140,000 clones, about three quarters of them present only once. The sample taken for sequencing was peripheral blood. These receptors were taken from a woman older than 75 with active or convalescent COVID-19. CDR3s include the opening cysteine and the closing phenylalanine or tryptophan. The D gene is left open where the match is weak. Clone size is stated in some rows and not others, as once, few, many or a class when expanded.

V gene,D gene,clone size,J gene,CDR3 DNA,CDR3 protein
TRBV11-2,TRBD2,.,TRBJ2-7,TGTGCCAGCAGCTTGCGGGAGGGCCACCACGAGCAGTACTTC,CASSLREGHHEQYF
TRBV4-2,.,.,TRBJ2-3,TGTGCCAGCAGCCAAGGGCAGGGAGATACGCAGTATTTT,CASSQGQGDTQYF
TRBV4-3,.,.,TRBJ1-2,TGCGCCAGCAGCCAAGGTTCAGCGTCGGCTAACTATGGCTACACCTTC,CASSQGSASANYGYTF
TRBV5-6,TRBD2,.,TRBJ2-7,TGTGCCAGCAGCTTGCGAGGGTTAGCGGGAATATACGAGCAGTACTTC,CASSLRGLAGIYEQYF
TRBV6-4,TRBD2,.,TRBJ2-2,TGTGCCAGCAGCAAACTAGCGGACCACGGGGAGCTGTTTTTT,CASSKLADHGELFF
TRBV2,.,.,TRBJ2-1,TGTGCCAGCACCCTGAACAGCCCTTCCAGCTCCTACAATGAGCAGTTCTTC,CASTLNSPSSSYNEQFF
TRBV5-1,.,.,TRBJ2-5,TGCGCCAGCAGACTTGGGCTAGCGAGGGAGACCCAGTACTTC,CASRLGLARETQYF
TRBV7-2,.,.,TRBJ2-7,TGTGCCAGCAGCTCCGTGCCAAACACGGGTGAGCAGTACTTC,CASSSVPNTGEQYF
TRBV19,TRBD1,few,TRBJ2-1,TGTGCCAGTAGCAACGCGTACAGGGGGCGCAGGGAGCAGTTCTTC,CASSNAYRGRREQFF
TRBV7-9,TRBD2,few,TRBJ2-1,TGTGCCAGCACCCAGACTAGCGGATACAATGAGCAGTTCTTC,CASTQTSGYNEQFF
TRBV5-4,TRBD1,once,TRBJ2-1,TGTGCCAGCAGTCGGGGACAGGGGGTGGATGAGCAGTTCTTC,CASSRGQGVDEQFF
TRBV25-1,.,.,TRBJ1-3,TGTGCCAGCAGCCCTATGGCGGGCTCCGGAAACACCATATATTTT,CASSPMAGSGNTIYF
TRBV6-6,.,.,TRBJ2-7,TGTGCCAGCACCACGACATTCTACGAGCAGTACTTC,CASTTTFYEQYF
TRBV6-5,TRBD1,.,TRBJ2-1,TGTGCCAGCAGTTACGGGACAGGGGGCAAAAATGAGCAGTTCTTC,CASSYGTGGKNEQFF
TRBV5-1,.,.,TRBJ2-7,TGCGCCAGCAGCTTGGAAGGGCGGGGATCCTACGAGCAGTACTTC,CASSLEGRGSYEQYF
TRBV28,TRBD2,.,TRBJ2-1,TGTGCCAGCAGTGAACCCCAAGTTGCAGCGGGAGCAGGGCAGTTCTTC,CASSEPQVAAGAGQFF
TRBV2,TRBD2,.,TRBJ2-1,TGTGCCAGCAGTGATATGTGGACTAGCAATGAGCAGTTCTTC,CASSDMWTSNEQFF
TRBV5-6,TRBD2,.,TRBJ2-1,TGTGCCAGCAGCATCCCGGGACTAGCGGGAGGGGCTGAGCAGTTCTTC,CASSIPGLAGGAEQFF
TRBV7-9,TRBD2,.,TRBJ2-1,TGTGCCAGCAGCTTATCACTAGCGGAAACCTACAATGAGCAGTTCTTC,CASSLSLAETYNEQFF
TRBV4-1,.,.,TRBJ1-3,TGCGCCAGCAGCCAAGACCCCCCGGGGAGGGATAACACCATATATTTT,CASSQDPPGRDNTIYF
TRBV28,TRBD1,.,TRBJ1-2,TGTGCCAGCAGTTTACACGCCCTGACAGGGACAGGCTACACCTTC,CASSLHALTGTGYTF
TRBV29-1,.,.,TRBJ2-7,TGCAGCGTTGAAGGTCAGACAGGTGACGAGCAGTACTTC,CSVEGQTGDEQYF
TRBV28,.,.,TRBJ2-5,TGTGCCAGCAGTTTGGTAGTAGAGACCCAGTACTTC,CASSLVVETQYF
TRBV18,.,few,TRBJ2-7,TGTGCCAGCTCGCCGGGACTGATCTACGAGCAGTACTTC,CASSPGLIYEQYF
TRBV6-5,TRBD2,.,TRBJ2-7,TGTGCCAGCGGGCGGGAGGGCGCCGACGAGCAGTACTTC,CASGREGADEQYF
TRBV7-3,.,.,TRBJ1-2,TGTGCCAGCAGCCCTGGCCCATTTAACTATGGCTACACCTTC,CASSPGPFNYGYTF